The 30 T cell receptor beta chains below all came from one sample that was sequenced in a study of vaccination and CD4 T cells after COVID-19. One entry per CDR3 protein results from TCRdb running MiXCR on the PCR reads. Of approximately 40,000 distinct CDR3 sequences in the sample, about 34% were seen once. Time point noted: late sampling 161 to 241 days after vaccination in three convalescent patients. This specimen consisted of CD4+ T cells from blood, obtained about 7 months after SARS-CoV-2 vaccination. The receptors come from a human donor who had recovered from COVID-19.

Concerning this clonotype itself: One junction end does not reproduce the germline sequence, and a read error may be involved. J is TRBJ2-7 and V is TRBV7-8; D perhaps matches TRBD2 (6 bases). Germline V CDR1 and CDR2: SGHVS, FQNEAQ. The CDR3 is 13 residues long. CDR3 sequence reads: CATSRGGPYEQYF. CDR3 DNA: TGTGCCACCAGCAGAGGAGGGCCCTACGAGCAGTACTTC.

This clonotype was counted a few times. The V call is TRBV4-3, the J call TRBJ1-6; possible D gene TRBD1, 5 bases. Germline V CDR1 and CDR2: LGHNA, YSLEER. V dropped 1 base and J dropped 3 bases, with 7 bases sitting between them. The length of the CDR3 is 15 residues. The CDR3 sequence: CASSQGRDYNSPLHF. The CDR3 DNA reads as TGCGCCAGCAGCCAAGGCAGGGACTATAATTCACCCCTCCACTTT.

This clonotype was observed a handful of times. The chain uses TRBV7-2 and TRBJ1-1; D remains ambiguous. This CDR3 is built from 16 residues. Germline values: CDR1 SGHTA, CDR2 FQGNSA. V dropped 1 base and J dropped 3 bases, with 15 bases sitting between them. Written as DNA, the CDR3 is TGTGCCAGCAGCTTAGTCTTCCGGAAAATCTACACTGAAGCTTTCTTT. This translates into CASSLVFRKIYTEAFF.

The chain links TRBV6-2 or TRBV6-3 to TRBJ2-6; D is unclear. This CDR3 is built from 15 residues. Per the germline V gene, CDR1 is MNHEY and CDR2 is SVGEGT. Trimming removed 3 bases at V and 0 bases at J, with 6 bases between. The CDR3 is CASSYGGSGANVLTF. CDR3 coding DNA: TGTGCCAGCAGTTATGGCGGCTCTGGGGCCAACGTCCTGACTTTC.

This chain uses TRBV11-3 with TRBJ2-5, with 9 bases aligning to TRBD1. The J segment lost 4 bases and the V segment lost 4 bases, leaving 7 bases of the junction unmatched. CDR1 is SGHNT, CDR2 YENEEA, per germline. The CDR3 sequence is 15 residues long. The CDR3 DNA sequence: TGTGCCAGCAGCTCCAGAACAGGGGGCTCAGAGACCCAGTACTTC. Protein: CASSSRTGGSETQYF.

V is TRBV5-1 and J is TRBJ1-5; 10 bases map to TRBD1. The CDR3 runs 16 residues. Germline V gene sequence: CDR1 SGHRS, CDR2 YFSETQ. With 4 bases clipped from V and 6 bases from J, the junction kept 10 bases outside the gene matches. The CDR3 protein is CASSPGQGGWSQPQHF. The CDR3 DNA sequence: TGCGCCAGCAGCCCAGGACAGGGGGGTTGGTCTCAGCCCCAGCATTTT.

This rearrangement joins TRBV7-8 to TRBJ1-2, with D possibly being TRBD1 (6 bases). CDR3 length equals 15 residues. In germline, CDR1 is SGHVS, CDR2 FQNEAQ. Between the trimmed V and J ends, which lost 5 bases and 4 bases, there was a span of 17 bases. In DNA form, the CDR3 reads TGTGCCAGCAGCCCCCGAGAGGGGGGCGGCTATGGCTACACCTTC. Protein product: CASSPREGGGYGYTF.

The V gene is TRBV20-1, the J gene TRBJ2-1, with D unclear. This CDR3 region has 11 residues. Trimming cost V 6 bases and J 9 bases, with 12 bases left between them. Germline V gives CDR1 DFQATT, CDR2 SNEGSKA (reference sequence). CDR3 in DNA: TGCAGTGCGGGATCCGTAACTGAGCAGTTCTTC. Its protein product is CSAGSVTEQFF.

This clonotype was recorded a few times. CDR3 amino acids: CASSLAGEYNEQFF. The CDR3, as DNA: TGTGCCAGCAGTCTAGCGGGAGAATACAATGAGCAGTTCTTC. This rearrangement joins TRBV6-1 to TRBJ2-1; TRBD2 aligns across 10 bases. In germline, CDR1 is MNHNS, CDR2 SASEGT. V was pared by 5 bases and J by 4 bases, with 2 bases of the junction left unmatched. CDR3 size: 14 residues.

A few counts support this clonotype. The gene calls are TRBV20-1 and TRBJ2-5; TRBD2 aligns across 10 bases. Germline CDR1 DFQATT, CDR2 SNEGSKA (reference sequence). The V gene end was trimmed by 6 bases and the J gene end by 2 bases; junction bases not matched to a gene: 27. The CDR3 runs 21 residues. The CDR3 here is CSASSGTPGSEREGPQETQYF. CDR3 nucleotides: TGCAGTGCGAGTTCCGGGACCCCGGGGAGCGAGCGGGAGGGCCCACAAGAGACCCAGTACTTC.

The V and J genes are TRBV4-1 and TRBJ2-6; TRBD1 might be the D (6 bases). The germline V and J ends were trimmed by 5 bases and 0 bases, with 14 bases remaining between them. Germline V gene data show CDR1 as MGHRA and CDR2 as YSYEKL. CDR3 length equals 17 residues. The CDR3 region is CASSRSGQPSGANVLTF. The CDR3 DNA is TGCGCCAGCAGCAGAAGCGGACAGCCCTCTGGGGCCAACGTCCTGACTTTC.

This clonotype was counted a single time. The chain joins TRBV7-2 to TRBJ2-2; maybe TRBD1 (6 bases). Germline loops: CDR1 SGHTA, CDR2 FQGNSA. This CDR3 comprises 16 residues. V was clipped by 2 bases and J by 0 bases, with 10 bases between them. As DNA, the CDR3 is TGTGCCAGCAGCTTATTGAACAGGGCGAACACCGGGGAGCTGTTTTTT. Protein sequence: CASSLLNRANTGELFF. The full variable domain, completed using reference TRBV7-2 and TRBJ2-2, is GAGVSQSPSNKVTEKGKDVELRCDPISGHTALYWYRQSLGQGLEFLIYFQGNSAPDKSGLPSDRFSAERTGGSVSTLTIQRTQQEDSAVYLCASSLLNRANTGELFFGEGSRLTVL.

The chain is built from TRBV20-1 and TRBJ2-1, with a weak D call TRBD2 (6 bases). The CDR3 covers 13 residues. Trimming took off 3 bases at V and 5 bases at J, with 11 bases between the two ends. Germline V gene data show CDR1 as DFQATT and CDR2 as SNEGSKA (reference sequence). The CDR3 sequence is CSASGRADNEQFF. DNA of the CDR3: TGCAGTGCTAGCGGGAGAGCCGACAATGAGCAGTTCTTC.

The rearrangement joins TRBV7-9 to TRBJ2-3, with TRBD2 identical over 8 bases. Germline lookup yields CDR1 SEHNR and CDR2 FQNEAQ (reference sequence). This CDR3 spans 16 amino acids. V shed 4 bases, J shed 1 base, and the junction held 7 bases outside the gene matches. CDR3 amino acids: CASSSTSGKGTDTQYF. The CDR3 nucleotides are TGTGCCAGCAGCTCCACTAGCGGAAAAGGCACAGATACGCAGTATTTT.

The chain has TRBV20-1 and TRBJ2-1, with 7 bases that match TRBD2. Germline V gene data show CDR1 as DFQATT and CDR2 as SNEGSKA (reference sequence). The CDR3 extends over 15 amino acids. V lost 1 base to trimming and J lost 4 bases; unmatched junction nucleotides: 7. CDR3: CSARGTRQTYNEQFF. CDR3 DNA: TGCAGTGCTAGAGGGACTAGGCAAACATACAATGAGCAGTTCTTC.

This chain links TRBV4-2 with TRBJ2-5; D unclear. The germline CDR1 and CDR2 sequences are LGHNA and YNFKEQ. The ends were cut back, 1 base at V and 4 bases at J, with 10 bases in the middle. The CDR3 loop spans 14 amino acids. CDR3 loop: CASSQGRLPETQYF. In nucleotides, the CDR3 is TGTGCCAGCAGCCAAGGTAGACTCCCAGAGACCCAGTACTTC.

This clonotype was seen only a few times. V gene TRBV6-2 or TRBV6-3 combines with J gene TRBJ2-3, with 14 bases fitting TRBD2. The CDR3 has 17 residues. Germline CDR1 reads MNHEY; CDR2 reads SVGEGT. Trimming took 2 bases from V and 3 from J; bases not matched to a gene: 4. CDR3: CASSYLRLAGGTDTQYF. Here the CDR3 DNA reads TGTGCCAGCAGTTACCTCAGACTAGCGGGAGGGACAGATACGCAGTATTTT.

This clonotype was seen more than once but under ten times. V usage is TRBV7-9 and J usage is TRBJ2-3, with D perhaps being TRBD1 or TRBD2 (7 bases each). The length of the CDR3 is 14 residues. The ends were cut back, 5 bases at V and 7 bases at J, with 16 bases in the middle. The germline gives CDR1 SEHNR, CDR2 FQNEAQ (reference sequence). CDR3 residues: CASSRQGGLNTQYF. CDR3 bases: TGTGCCAGCAGCCGCCAGGGGGGGTTAAATACGCAGTATTTT.

This clonotype has only a few counts. J is TRBJ1-6 and V is TRBV20-1; D call uncertain. CDR3 length equals 16 residues. CDR1 and CDR2 (germline): DFQATT, SNEGSKA (reference sequence). V lost 0 bases and J 10 bases, leaving 19 bases between the germline ends. CDR3 nucleotide sequence: TGCAGTGCTAGAGATCTAACCACCAGCATCAGCTCACCCCTCCACTTT. It is translated as CSARDLTTSISSPLHF.

The J gene is TRBJ2-5, the V gene TRBV25-1; D may be TRBD1 or TRBD2 (5 bases each). V dropped 2 bases and J dropped 6 bases, with 10 bases sitting between them. CDR1 is MGHDK, CDR2 SYGVNS, per germline. The CDR3 runs to 13 residues. CDR3 DNA: TGTGCCAGCAGTGAACCTGGGGGACAGACCCAGTACTTC. It yields the protein CASSEPGGQTQYF.

This chain uses TRBV6-2 or TRBV6-3 with TRBJ2-5; the D gene is possibly TRBD1 (6 bases). The CDR3 spans 14 residues. Per the germline V gene, CDR1 is MNHEY and CDR2 is SVGEGT. V shed 4 bases and J shed 5 bases, with 14 bases lying between them. The CDR3 region has the DNA TGTGCCAGCAGTTTCTACAGGGCGGAGGAGACCCAGTACTTC. It specifies CASSFYRAEETQYF.

This clonotype was seen more than once but under ten times. CDR3 bases: TGTGCCAGCAGCCCTCGGCCGGTCGGCTATGGCTACACCTTC. Amino acid sequence: CASSPRPVGYGYTF. The V call is TRBV6-1, the J call TRBJ1-2, with D unresolved. Trimming stripped 6 bases from V and 4 bases from J, with 15 bases between. The CDR3 is 14 amino acids. Per germline, CDR1 MNHNS and CDR2 SASEGT.

This clonotype was recorded a few times. V and J are TRBV6-1 and TRBJ2-7; D possibly corresponds to TRBD2 (7 bases). Germline CDR1 and CDR2: MNHNS and SASEGT. The CDR3 extends over 16 amino acids. V was trimmed by 6 bases and J by 1 base, leaving 19 bases between them. The CDR3 protein is CASRRNGGPSSYEQYF. CDR3 DNA sequence: TGTGCCAGCAGGAGAAACGGGGGGCCCTCTTCCTACGAGCAGTACTTC.

This clonotype was seen a handful of times. J is TRBJ2-1 and V is TRBV18, with D perhaps matching TRBD1 (5 bases). Per germline, CDR1 KGHSH and CDR2 LQKENI. The V and J ends lost 3 bases and 3 bases respectively, with 15 bases between them. The CDR3 totals 16 residues. The CDR3 here is CASSPAARGGYNEQFF. CDR3 DNA: TGTGCCAGCTCACCGGCAGCAAGGGGCGGCTACAATGAGCAGTTCTTC.

The chain carries TRBV7-3 and TRBJ2-3; D assignment may be TRBD1 or TRBD2 (5 bases each). CDR3 length: 13 amino acids. With 4 bases removed from V and 4 bases from J, the gap between germline ends came to 9 bases. Germline CDR1 SGHTA, CDR2 FQGTGA. The CDR3 protein is CASSSGAPDTQYF. The CDR3 DNA reads TGTGCCAGCAGCTCCGGGGCGCCAGATACGCAGTATTTT.

This clonotype was picked up many times. The V call is TRBV20-1, the J call TRBJ2-2; no reliable D call. V was clipped by 1 base and J by 4 bases, with 1 base between them. CDR1 is DFQATT and CDR2 is SNEGSKA in the germline V gene (reference sequence). The CDR3 totals 11 residues. The CDR3 spells CSARATGELFF. The CDR3 nucleotides are TGCAGTGCTAGAGCCACCGGGGAGCTGTTTTTT.

The chain links TRBV6-2 or TRBV6-3 to TRBJ2-5, with D unresolved. The CDR3 runs to 14 residues. V was clipped by 7 bases and J by 0 bases, with 12 bases between them. From germline, CDR1 is MNHEY and CDR2 SVGEGT. The CDR3 nucleotides read TGTGCCAGCACCACGAGTAAATACCAAGAGACCCAGTACTTC. Translating it yields CASTTSKYQETQYF.

The chain joins TRBV28 to TRBJ2-7, with D possibly matching TRBD1 (5 bases). V was cut by 4 bases and J by 0 bases, with 10 bases left in between. This CDR3 contains 14 residues. Germline CDR1 is MDHEN and CDR2 is SYDVKM. The CDR3 DNA sequence: TGTGCCAGCAGTTCCAGGGTTAACTCCTACGAGCAGTACTTC. It codes for CASSSRVNSYEQYF.

V gene TRBV15 combines with J gene TRBJ2-3, with D unresolved. Germline CDR1 is LNHNV and CDR2 is YYDKDF (reference sequence). The CDR3 spans 16 residues. Trimming took off 1 base at V and 3 bases at J, with 14 bases between the two ends. This CDR3 is CATSRVLGSVTDTQYF. The CDR3 coding sequence is TGTGCCACCAGCAGAGTTTTGGGTTCCGTGACAGATACGCAGTATTTT.

The gene calls are TRBV6-5 and TRBJ2-3; D not certain. The V and J ends lost 0 bases and 4 bases respectively, with 5 bases between them. Per the germline V gene, CDR1 is MNHEY and CDR2 is SVGAGI. The CDR3 extends over 13 amino acids. The CDR3 bases are TGTGCCAGCAGTTACTCGAATTCAGATACGCAGTATTTT. Translation: CASSYSNSDTQYF.